This TCR beta chain comes out of a study of blood T cells in healthy people across ages. Study-level points and caveats: Long-lived donors carried more naive CD4+ cells and greater diversity than aged donors. The study could not conclusively compare naive and antigen-experienced cells, given its unsorted PBMCs.

Per individual sample, total RNA of at least 6 micrograms was extracted. A note on this clonotype: The target antigen is unknown.

The CDR3 is made up of 16 amino acids. The V gene's germline CDR1 is GTSNPN and CDR2 SVGIG (reference sequence). V lost 0 bases and J lost 4, with 18 bases in between. The second PCR ran 7 to 11 cycles with a sample-barcoded 5' primer and J-beta primers. Each of the samples gave a minimum of 2.5 million paired-end reads that contained CDR3. One entry per CDR3 protein, called by TCRdb with MiXCR from the 5' RACE reads. The table records around 710,000 distinct CDR3 sequences, around 46% of them present only once. The origin of this receptor is a woman aged 60 to 75 in good health. This rearrangement joins TRBV30 to TRBJ2-5; D is possibly TRBD1 or TRBD2 (5 bases each). Sequenced material: blood. The CDR3 DNA is TGTGCCTGGAGTGTAACGATTGGGACCCGGGGAGAGACCCAGTACTTC. It codes for CAWSVTIGTRGETQYF.